What follows describes a single TCR beta chain. What it binds is not known. A much larger clone lies one base from this, so it may be a read error. TCRdb ran MiXCR on the RACE reads and lists one entry per CDR3 protein. The table lists about 120,000 distinct CDR3 sequences, around 13% of them singletons. CDR1 and CDR2 (germline): SEHNR, FQNEAQ (reference sequence). The V end was cut by 4 bases, the J end by 7 bases, with 13 bases between. CDR3 length: 14 residues. Noted time point: patch test 1, 2 weeks after DPC sensitization. Treatment described: therapeutic diphenylcyclopropenone sensitization with weekly scalp DPC. Unfractionated whole blood served as the source for total RNA extraction. The sample comes from a study of human T cells and chemical hapten exposure. General study findings and limits: Patch test score tracked positively with PT1 expanded TCR counts.

The rearrangement links TRBV7-9 to TRBJ2-2, with no clear D. Specimen: whole blood, collected in connection with sensitization to the hapten diphenylcyclopropenone (DPC). The TCR originated in a young man with alopecia areata. Some clones in this sample may be carry-over from other donors' samples. CDR3: CASSSVALGGELFF. The CDR3 DNA is TGTGCCAGCAGCTCCGTGGCCCTAGGCGGGGAGCTGTTTTTT.